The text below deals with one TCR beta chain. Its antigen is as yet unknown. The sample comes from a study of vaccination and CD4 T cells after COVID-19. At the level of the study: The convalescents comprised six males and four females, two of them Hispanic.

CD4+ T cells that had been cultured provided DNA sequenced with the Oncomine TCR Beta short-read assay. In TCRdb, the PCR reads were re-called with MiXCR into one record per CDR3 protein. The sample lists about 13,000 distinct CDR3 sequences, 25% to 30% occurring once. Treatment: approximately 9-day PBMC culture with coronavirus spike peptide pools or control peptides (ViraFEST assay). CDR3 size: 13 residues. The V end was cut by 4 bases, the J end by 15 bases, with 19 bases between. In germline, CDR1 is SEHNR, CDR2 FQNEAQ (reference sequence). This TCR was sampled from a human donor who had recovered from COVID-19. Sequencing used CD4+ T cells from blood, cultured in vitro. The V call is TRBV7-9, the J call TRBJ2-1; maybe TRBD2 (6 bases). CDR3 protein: CASSWELLRGLFF. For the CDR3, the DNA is TGTGCCAGCAGCTGGGAGCTTTTGCGGGGTTTGTTCTTC.